There are a few counts of the clone carrying this T cell receptor beta chain. Its antigen remains unidentified. The data stem from a study of response to subunit inactivated influenza vaccine. Notes on the study in general: With each seasonal influenza vaccination, the authors suggested, few new T cells are recruited.

A single record per CDR3 protein comes from TCRdb applying MiXCR to the RT-PCR reads. The sample has under 550,000 distinct CDR3 sequences, 7.6% seen once; the top ten hold approximately 13%. CDR1 is SGHTA and CDR2 is FQGNSA in the germline V gene. The CDR3 length is 15 residues. Trimming pared 4 bases from V and 1 base from J, leaving 11 bases between. The J gene is TRBJ1-5, the V gene TRBV7-2; D is perhaps TRBD1 (5 bases). This TCR derives from a man between 45 and 75 years old who received an inactivated influenza vaccine. Sample: PBMCs from blood, taken around 2 years after vaccination. The DNA for the CDR3 is TGTGCCAGCAGCTGGGGGGTGGGAAGCAATCAGCCCCAGCATTTT. Its translation is CASSWGVGSNQPQHF. The full variable domain, rest sourced from reference TRBV7-2 and TRBJ1-5, is GAGVSQSPSNKVTEKGKDVELRCDPISGHTALYWYRQSLGQGLEFLIYFQGNSAPDKSGLPSDRFSAERTGGSVSTLTIQRTQQEDSAVYLCASSWGVGSNQPQHFGDGTRLSIL.